Listed below are T cell receptor beta chains from one sample, sequenced in a study of response to subunit inactivated influenza vaccine. TCRdb used MiXCR to reprocess the RT-PCR reads, holding one entry per CDR3 protein. The table lists about 650,000 distinct CDR3 sequences, around a sixth of them singletons. The material was PBMCs from blood, obtained roughly 12 days after vaccination. The receptors originated from a man in his fifties who received an inactivated influenza vaccine. CDR3s include the opening cysteine and the closing phenylalanine or tryptophan. A D gene is named only where the DNA matches it firmly. Where a row states a size, it is once, few, many or the class of an expanded clone; other rows omit it.

clone size: few
V gene: TRBV7-3
D gene: TRBD2
J gene: TRBJ2-5
CDR3 protein: CASSLTSAGGETQYF
CDR3 DNA: TGTGCCAGCAGCTTAACGTCTGCGGGGGGGGAGACCCAGTACTTC

clone size: few
V gene: TRBV7-3
D gene: TRBD2
J gene: TRBJ2-7
CDR3 protein: CASSLEREETYEQYF
CDR3 DNA: TGTGCCAGCAGCTTGGAGCGGGAGGAAACCTACGAGCAGTACTTC

clone size: few
V gene: TRBV2
D gene: TRBD1
J gene: TRBJ2-1
CDR3 protein: CASYGTGNNEQFF
CDR3 DNA: TGTGCCAGCTACGGGACAGGGAACAATGAGCAGTTCTTC

clone size: -
V gene: TRBV12-3/TRBV12-4
D gene: TRBD2
J gene: TRBJ2-7
CDR3 protein: CASSLEGLASYEQYF
CDR3 DNA: TGTGCCAGCAGTTTAGAGGGACTAGCGTCATACGAGCAGTACTTC

clone size: -
V gene: TRBV24-1
D gene: -
J gene: TRBJ1-2
CDR3 protein: CATSAGDSPNGYTF
CDR3 DNA: TGTGCCACCAGTGCCGGGGATTCCCCGAATGGCTACACCTTC

clone size: few
V gene: TRBV28
D gene: -
J gene: TRBJ1-1
CDR3 protein: CASSQPSRSTEAFF
CDR3 DNA: TGTGCCAGCAGTCAACCCTCCCGGAGCACTGAAGCTTTCTTT

clone size: -
V gene: TRBV10-3
D gene: -
J gene: TRBJ2-7
CDR3 protein: CAISEDGRSEQYF
CDR3 DNA: TGTGCCATCAGTGAGGATGGGCGTAGCGAGCAGTACTTC

clone size: many
V gene: TRBV28
D gene: -
J gene: TRBJ1-2
CDR3 protein: CASSFGPGTYGYTF
CDR3 DNA: TGTGCCAGCAGTTTTGGGCCGGGGACCTATGGCTACACCTTC

clone size: few
V gene: TRBV28
D gene: -
J gene: TRBJ2-5
CDR3 protein: CASSLQGHWETQYF
CDR3 DNA: TGTGCCAGCAGTTTACAGGGGCACTGGGAGACCCAGTACTTC

clone size: -
V gene: TRBV29-1
D gene: -
J gene: TRBJ2-6
CDR3 protein: CSVRSPQGGNVLTF
CDR3 DNA: TGCAGCGTTCGTTCGCCCCAGGGTGGCAACGTCCTGACTTTC

clone size: few
V gene: TRBV20-1
D gene: -
J gene: TRBJ2-7
CDR3 protein: CSASSQGTYEQYF
CDR3 DNA: TGCAGTGCTAGCTCGCAGGGGACCTACGAGCAGTACTTC

clone size: few
V gene: TRBV7-2
D gene: -
J gene: TRBJ1-6
CDR3 protein: CASSLVTPRADNSPLHF
CDR3 DNA: TGTGCCAGCAGCTTAGTAACTCCTAGAGCGGATAATTCACCCCTCCACTTT

clone size: few
V gene: TRBV5-1
D gene: -
J gene: TRBJ1-1
CDR3 protein: CASSFNGLQNTEAFF
CDR3 DNA: TGCGCCAGCAGCTTTAACGGACTACAGAACACTGAAGCTTTCTTT

clone size: -
V gene: TRBV7-2
D gene: -
J gene: TRBJ2-1
CDR3 protein: CASSLYGARDLNEQFF
CDR3 DNA: TGTGCCAGCAGCTTATATGGAGCGCGGGACTTGAATGAGCAGTTCTTC

clone size: many
V gene: TRBV12-3/TRBV12-4
D gene: TRBD1
J gene: TRBJ1-5
CDR3 protein: CASSLTGGSNQPQHF
CDR3 DNA: TGTGCCAGCAGCCTCACAGGGGGGAGCAATCAGCCCCAGCATTTT

clone size: few
V gene: TRBV6-2/TRBV6-3
D gene: TRBD1
J gene: TRBJ2-7
CDR3 protein: CASSYPDRGGLEQYF
CDR3 DNA: TGTGCCAGCAGTTACCCGGACAGGGGAGGGCTCGAGCAGTACTTC

clone size: -
V gene: TRBV6-5
D gene: TRBD1
J gene: TRBJ2-3
CDR3 protein: CASSSLRTGGGTQYF
CDR3 DNA: TGTGCCAGCAGTTCACTTAGGACAGGGGGAGGTACGCAGTATTTT

clone size: -
V gene: TRBV5-1
D gene: -
J gene: TRBJ2-5
CDR3 protein: CASSLWQGKETQYF
CDR3 DNA: TGCGCCAGCAGCTTGTGGCAGGGGAAAGAGACCCAGTACTTC

clone size: few
V gene: TRBV4-1
D gene: -
J gene: TRBJ1-1
CDR3 protein: CASSHSAGTNTEAFF
CDR3 DNA: TGCGCCAGCAGCCATTCGGCGGGGACGAACACTGAAGCTTTCTTT

clone size: few
V gene: TRBV25-1
D gene: -
J gene: TRBJ2-1
CDR3 protein: CASSEYGIEQFF
CDR3 DNA: TGTGCCAGCAGTGAATACGGAATAGAGCAGTTCTTC

clone size: few
V gene: TRBV29-1
D gene: TRBD2
J gene: TRBJ2-1
CDR3 protein: CSVKNREVYNEQFF
CDR3 DNA: TGCAGCGTGAAAAACCGGGAGGTCTACAATGAGCAGTTCTTC

clone size: -
V gene: TRBV20-1
D gene: -
J gene: TRBJ1-2
CDR3 protein: CSVRGRSNYGYTF
CDR3 DNA: TGCAGTGTCCGCGGTCGATCTAACTATGGCTACACCTTC

clone size: -
V gene: TRBV7-2
D gene: -
J gene: TRBJ2-7
CDR3 protein: CASSSRQAAYEQYF
CDR3 DNA: TGTGCCAGCAGCTCTCGACAGGCAGCCTACGAGCAGTACTTC

clone size: few
V gene: TRBV6-5
D gene: -
J gene: TRBJ2-7
CDR3 protein: CASSYGAGEPYEQYF
CDR3 DNA: TGTGCCAGCAGTTACGGCGCGGGCGAGCCCTACGAGCAGTACTTC

clone size: few
V gene: TRBV6-5
D gene: -
J gene: TRBJ2-1
CDR3 protein: CASSTSLGSHSSYNEQFF
CDR3 DNA: TGTGCCAGCAGTACCTCGTTGGGTAGCCATAGCTCCTACAATGAGCAGTTCTTC

clone size: few
V gene: TRBV28
D gene: -
J gene: TRBJ2-5
CDR3 protein: CASSSAGRTQYF
CDR3 DNA: TGTGCCAGCAGTTCGGCGGGACGGACCCAGTACTTC

clone size: few
V gene: TRBV12-3/TRBV12-4
D gene: -
J gene: TRBJ1-1
CDR3 protein: CASRPNSVEAFF
CDR3 DNA: TGTGCCAGCAGACCTAATAGCGTTGAAGCTTTCTTT

clone size: once
V gene: TRBV3-1
D gene: TRBD2
J gene: TRBJ2-1
CDR3 protein: CACTSSGSGSSYNEQFF
CDR3 DNA: TGTGCCTGCACCTCTAGTGGGAGCGGGAGCTCCTACAATGAGCAGTTCTTC

clone size: few
V gene: TRBV29-1
D gene: -
J gene: TRBJ2-2
CDR3 protein: CSVEDRRLRATGELFF
CDR3 DNA: TGCAGCGTTGAAGATCGCAGACTTAGGGCCACCGGGGAGCTGTTTTTT

clone size: -
V gene: TRBV11-2
D gene: TRBD2
J gene: TRBJ2-1
CDR3 protein: CASSLDGTSGSHAYNEQFF
CDR3 DNA: TGTGCCAGCAGCTTAGATGGGACTAGCGGGAGTCACGCCTACAATGAGCAGTTCTTC

clone size: few
V gene: TRBV5-1
D gene: -
J gene: TRBJ1-1
CDR3 protein: CASSLQSSVSTEAFF
CDR3 DNA: TGCGCCAGCAGCTTACAGTCTTCGGTGAGCACTGAAGCTTTCTTT

clone size: -
V gene: TRBV5-4
D gene: TRBD2
J gene: TRBJ2-3
CDR3 protein: CASSLGAGGLGDTQYF
CDR3 DNA: TGTGCCAGCAGCCTCGGGGCGGGGGGGCTGGGAGATACGCAGTATTTT

clone size: few
V gene: TRBV20-1
D gene: -
J gene: TRBJ2-1
CDR3 protein: CSAVRGSSSYNEQFF
CDR3 DNA: TGCAGTGCTGTTAGGGGTTCCAGCTCCTACAATGAGCAGTTCTTC

clone size: many
V gene: TRBV5-8
D gene: -
J gene: TRBJ2-7
CDR3 protein: CASSPRGTYEQYF
CDR3 DNA: TGTGCCAGCAGCCCTCGGGGGACCTACGAGCAGTACTTC

clone size: -
V gene: TRBV20-1
D gene: TRBD2
J gene: TRBJ2-6
CDR3 protein: CSASGEGGANVLTF
CDR3 DNA: TGCAGTGCTTCCGGGGAGGGGGGGGCCAACGTCCTGACTTTC

clone size: few
V gene: TRBV6-6
D gene: -
J gene: TRBJ1-1
CDR3 protein: CASNNLENTEAFF
CDR3 DNA: TGTGCCAGCAACAATCTGGAGAACACTGAAGCTTTCTTT

clone size: -
V gene: TRBV7-9
D gene: TRBD1
J gene: TRBJ2-3
CDR3 protein: CASSPQGAFADTQYF
CDR3 DNA: TGTGCCAGCAGTCCTCAGGGGGCTTTTGCAGATACGCAGTATTTT

clone size: few
V gene: TRBV4-3
D gene: -
J gene: TRBJ2-1
CDR3 protein: CASSQTWDSSYNEQFF
CDR3 DNA: TGCGCCAGCAGCCAAACGTGGGATAGCTCCTACAATGAGCAGTTCTTC

clone size: few
V gene: TRBV30
D gene: TRBD2
J gene: TRBJ2-3
CDR3 protein: CAWSTPRAGGADTQYF
CDR3 DNA: TGTGCCTGGAGTACCCCCAGGGCGGGAGGTGCAGATACGCAGTATTTT

clone size: many
V gene: TRBV6-1
D gene: TRBD1
J gene: TRBJ1-1
CDR3 protein: CASSLEGANTEAFF
CDR3 DNA: TGTGCCAGCTCCCTGGAGGGGGCGAACACTGAAGCTTTCTTT

clone size: -
V gene: TRBV20-1
D gene: -
J gene: TRBJ2-3
CDR3 protein: CSAIVERRASEDTQYF
CDR3 DNA: TGCAGTGCTATCGTGGAGCGGAGAGCGAGTGAAGATACGCAGTATTTT

clone size: many
V gene: TRBV28
D gene: TRBD1
J gene: TRBJ2-1
CDR3 protein: CASNSGTGSYNEQFF
CDR3 DNA: TGTGCCAGCAACTCCGGGACAGGGTCCTACAATGAGCAGTTCTTC

clone size: -
V gene: TRBV2
D gene: -
J gene: TRBJ2-7
CDR3 protein: CASSASESSYEQYF
CDR3 DNA: TGTGCCAGCAGTGCCTCGGAAAGCTCCTACGAGCAGTACTTC

clone size: few
V gene: TRBV12-3/TRBV12-4
D gene: -
J gene: TRBJ1-6
CDR3 protein: CASTRHEYNSPLHF
CDR3 DNA: TGTGCCAGCACACGGCATGAATACAATTCACCCCTCCACTTT

clone size: few
V gene: TRBV4-3
D gene: -
J gene: TRBJ2-7
CDR3 protein: CASSRVGQTYEQYF
CDR3 DNA: TGCGCCAGCAGCCGGGTCGGACAGACCTACGAGCAGTACTTC

clone size: -
V gene: TRBV15
D gene: -
J gene: TRBJ2-2
CDR3 protein: CATSRYRNGELFF
CDR3 DNA: TGTGCCACCAGCAGGTACCGTAACGGGGAGCTGTTTTTT

clone size: few
V gene: TRBV19
D gene: TRBD1
J gene: TRBJ2-7
CDR3 protein: CASSISGQGSEQYF
CDR3 DNA: TGTGCCAGTAGTATATCGGGACAGGGGAGCGAGCAGTACTTC

clone size: -
V gene: TRBV4-3
D gene: -
J gene: TRBJ2-2
CDR3 protein: CASSQTRLGNTGELFF
CDR3 DNA: TGCGCCAGCAGCCAAACAAGGTTGGGGAACACCGGGGAGCTGTTTTTT

clone size: -
V gene: TRBV27
D gene: TRBD2
J gene: TRBJ2-7
CDR3 protein: CASSLSMSGGPYEQYF
CDR3 DNA: TGTGCCAGCAGTTTATCGATGTCGGGAGGGCCGTACGAGCAGTACTTC

clone size: -
V gene: TRBV20-1
D gene: -
J gene: TRBJ2-5
CDR3 protein: CSASSLYQETQYF
CDR3 DNA: TGCAGTGCTAGTAGCCTGTACCAAGAGACCCAGTACTTC

clone size: few
V gene: TRBV12-3/TRBV12-4
D gene: TRBD2
J gene: TRBJ2-5
CDR3 protein: CASRGLAGGYETQYF
CDR3 DNA: TGTGCCAGCAGAGGACTAGCGGGAGGGTATGAGACCCAGTACTTC

clone size: few
V gene: TRBV5-4
D gene: -
J gene: TRBJ1-2
CDR3 protein: CASSLKGANYGYTF
CDR3 DNA: TGTGCCAGCAGCTTGAAGGGGGCTAACTATGGCTACACCTTC

clone size: many
V gene: TRBV12-3/TRBV12-4
D gene: TRBD2
J gene: TRBJ2-6
CDR3 protein: CASSLILRGGVFSSGANVLTF
CDR3 DNA: TGTGCCAGCAGTTTGATTCTGCGCGGGGGGGTCTTTTCTTCTGGGGCCAACGTCCTGACTTTC

clone size: -
V gene: TRBV20-1
D gene: TRBD2
J gene: TRBJ2-5
CDR3 protein: CSAKWTSFTQYF
CDR3 DNA: TGCAGTGCTAAATGGACTAGCTTTACCCAGTACTTC

clone size: -
V gene: TRBV24-1
D gene: -
J gene: TRBJ2-1
CDR3 protein: CATSDIQGGTYNEQFF
CDR3 DNA: TGTGCCACCAGTGATATACAGGGAGGCACCTACAATGAGCAGTTCTTC

clone size: many
V gene: TRBV5-1
D gene: TRBD2
J gene: TRBJ2-5
CDR3 protein: CASSSPTEKRGRETQYF
CDR3 DNA: TGCGCCAGCAGCTCACCCACAGAAAAGCGGGGACGAGAGACCCAGTACTTC

clone size: few
V gene: TRBV4-3
D gene: -
J gene: TRBJ2-3
CDR3 protein: CASSQDPGPTSGDTQYF
CDR3 DNA: TGCGCCAGCAGCCAAGATCCGGGACCCACAAGTGGAGATACGCAGTATTTT

clone size: few
V gene: TRBV6-5
D gene: -
J gene: TRBJ1-2
CDR3 protein: CASSYWRVARDRIYGYTF
CDR3 DNA: TGTGCCAGCAGTTACTGGAGGGTAGCGCGGGATAGAATCTATGGCTACACCTTC

clone size: many
V gene: TRBV7-2
D gene: -
J gene: TRBJ1-1
CDR3 protein: CASSWDTNTEAFF
CDR3 DNA: TGTGCCAGCAGCTGGGACACGAACACTGAAGCTTTCTTT